This T cell receptor beta chain was identified in a study of cytomegalovirus exposure and HLA in healthy donors (dated by TCRdb to 2017 to 2019). General notes on the study: A later analysis indicated that the roughly 120 validation repertoires were generated on the platform also employed for the approximately 700 repertoires of the first cohort. The aim of the study was to test whether cataloging public T cell receptors could identify signatures of past pathogen exposure. Besides the first cohort of some 670 subjects, a separate validation cohort made up of roughly 120 different subjects was used. To predict cytomegalovirus infection status, the study brought together high-throughput TCR immunosequencing, statistical association of individual TCRs with disease status, and machine learning. The paper's findings and limits, for the study overall: The classifier was reported to diagnose cytomegalovirus status with high specificity and sensitivity in both the original cohort and the validation cohort. Subsequent analysis determined that TCRs grouped into clusters in the first cohort also showed a tendency toward co-occurrence across the 120 or so validation repertoires, and about 93% of cluster scores exceeded 0. The study listed 150 to 200 TCR beta chains as associated with cytomegalovirus. The authors suggested that the approach could potentially be extended to other disease states and immunological phenotypes. A later analysis had no HLA typing for the validation cohort, so co-occurrence there was scored across all 130 or so repertoires. Most TCR sequences were seen in very few donors, while some public TCRs were found in many individuals. Three of the identified cytomegalovirus-associated TCR beta chains were confirmed in vitro to be specific for cytomegalovirus antigens.

Of note for this clone: Its antigen target is currently unknown. Per-base quality was not reported, and no clone a single base away is much larger than it.

The donors belonged to the validation cohort of around 110 subjects, which was separate from the approximately 700-subject first cohort. The library was generated by the immunoSEQ multiplex PCR assay. In the paper's pipeline: To diagnose cytomegalovirus status from the catalog of TCR beta chain sequences, a statistical classification framework was built. In TCRdb, the immuneACCESS table is reduced to in-frame sequences with V and J assigned. These tables do not hold every clone; where another copy was compared, an unresolved V gene accounts for under half, and the others remain unexplained. That table is the source of V, J and clone size, and D and trimming were worked out from the DNA. This sample holds about 68,000 clones; over 80% were observed only once. The ten largest clones represent just over 3% of the sample. The CDR3, from cysteine to phenylalanine, totals 16 residues. Solely the CDR3 DNA is kept, with 48 bases framed from the first base. Ends trimmed: V by 5 bases, J by 2 bases; bases unmatched to a gene: 6. CDR1 and CDR2, looked up from the germline V gene, are MDHEN and SYDVKM.

The chain uses TRBV28 and TRBJ2-7; TRBD2 lines up with 13 middle nucleotides. The clonotype originates from a man aged 18 to 29 in good health and CMV-seronegative. Sequenced: PBMCs. The bases read TGTGCCAGCAGTATGGCCGGGACTAGCGGGACCTACGAGCAGTACTTC. Translated, it reads CASSMAGTSGTYEQYF.